The clone carrying this TCR beta chain was detected ten times or more. Its specificity is unknown. As it was prepared, the TCRbeta library received unique molecular identifiers. MiXCR, run by TCRdb on the PCR reads, gives a single entry per CDR3 protein. The sample has a few hundred thousand distinct CDR3 sequences, around 10% seen once. The V segment lost 2 bases and the J segment 2 bases; nucleotides outside the gene matches: 2. The CDR3 runs 15 residues. The record originates from a study of T-cell reconstitution after alpha-beta-depleted transplantation in children. Study observations and caveats: Expanded clones from the graft, numbering several hundred, reportedly supplied alpha-beta T cells about two months after transplant.

The material sequenced was PBMCs, taken before TCRalphabeta/CD19-depleted stem cell transplant. The sequence derives from a boy under two years old with acute myeloid leukemia, due to receive a stem cell transplant. V is TRBV12-3 or TRBV12-4 and J is TRBJ2-3; 9 bases map to TRBD2. CDR3 sequence: CASSLSSGVTDTQYF. DNA for the CDR3: TGTGCCAGCAGTTTATCTAGCGGGGTCACAGATACGCAGTATTTT.